This T cell receptor beta chain originates from a study of OX40 agonist ivuxolimab in advanced cancers. About the research overall: Hepatocellular carcinoma, melanoma, renal cell or head and neck cancer affected the dose-escalation patients.

Study results and limitations: Low levels of normalized T-cell clonal expansion also appeared in some nonresponders. Not determined was the antigen specificity of the expanded peripheral T cells.

Sequenced by immunoSEQ multiplex PCR; TCRdb stores in-frame clones only, minus some. Counted here are 80,000 to 95,000 clones, roughly nine tenths occurring once; the ten biggest clones make up approximately 8.4%. Concerning this clone: Antigen unknown.

This clonotype was sampled from an adult with an advanced solid tumor such as melanoma, head and neck, liver or kidney cancer. The starting material was CD4+ or CD8+ T cells sorted from blood, obtained in a trial of the OX40 agonist ivuxolimab.

CDR3 in amino acids: CAISVRGMGDEQFF. The DNA for the CDR3 is TGTGCCATCAGTGTAAGGGGGATGGGTGATGAGCAGTTCTTC. The V call is TRBV10-3, the J call TRBJ2-1; possible D gene TRBD1, 6 bases. The length of the CDR3 is 14 residues. Looked up from germline, CDR1 is ENHRY and CDR2 is SYGVKD. Between the trimmed V and J ends, which lost 4 bases and 8 bases, there was a span of 15 bases.